These 14 T cell receptor beta chains share one sample of origin, sequenced in a study of cytomegalovirus exposure and HLA in healthy donors. The PCR employed 60 Vbeta primers together with 13 Jbeta primers. This table comes from immunoSEQ multiplex PCR, and its TCRdb copy is limited to in-frame clones, with some not included. Of about 130,000 clones listed, roughly 70% are singletons. The sequenced sample consisted of PBMCs. These receptors were taken from a man between 35 and 55 years old in good health and CMV-seropositive.

The rearrangement uses TRBV15 and TRBJ2-7; 8 nucleotides agree with TRBD1. Looked up from germline, CDR1 is LNHNV and CDR2 is YYDKDF (reference sequence). The CDR3 covers 14 residues. The V gene end was trimmed by 6 bases and the J gene end by 0 bases; junction bases not matched to a gene: 4. The CDR3 coding sequence is TGTGCCACCAGGCCAGGGGGCAGCTCCTACGAGCAGTACTTC. Its protein is CATRPGGSSYEQYF.

This clone was counted only a few times. The chain recombines TRBV7-9 with TRBJ2-7; 9 bases match TRBD2. The ends lost 8 bases at V and 4 bases at J; junction bases unmatched: 9. Germline V gene lookup returns CDR1 SEHNR and CDR2 FQNEAQ (reference sequence). The CDR3 is made up of 14 amino acids. The CDR3 is CASSRSGGFYEQYF. The CDR3 DNA is TGTGCCAGCTCCCGGAGCGGGGGGTTTTACGAGCAGTACTTC.

This chain connects TRBV28 to TRBJ1-1, with 7 bases aligning to TRBD1. Trimming cost V 4 bases and J 1 base; bases outside gene matches: 3. This CDR3 has 14 residues. The germline CDR1 and CDR2 sequences are MDHEN and SYDVKM. Here the CDR3 DNA reads TGTGCCAGCAGTTACAGGGGCCGGAACACTGAAGCTTTCTTT. This encodes CASSYRGRNTEAFF.

This chain uses TRBV25-1 with TRBJ2-2; TRBD1 is a possible D gene (6 bases). Germline CDR1 reads MGHDK; CDR2 reads SYGVNS. This CDR3 contains 15 residues. Trimming took 6 bases from V and 4 from J, leaving 15 bases between them. In DNA, the CDR3 is TGTGCCAGCAGGGGGACATCAAGTTCCACCGGGGAGCTGTTTTTT. Translated, it gives CASRGTSSSTGELFF.

The J gene is TRBJ2-7, the V gene TRBV5-6; D possibly corresponds to TRBD2 (6 bases). V lost 4 bases and J 5 bases, leaving 19 bases between the germline ends. The CDR3 spans 15 residues. The germline CDR1 and CDR2 sequences are SGHDT and YYEEEE. CDR3 residues: CASSTGGQGRNEQYF. The CDR3 DNA follows: TGTGCCAGCAGCACTGGAGGGCAGGGACGCAACGAGCAGTACTTC.

The chain joins TRBV28 to TRBJ1-2, with D uncertain. Germline V lookup: CDR1 MDHEN, CDR2 SYDVKM. The V end lost 4 bases, the J end lost 2 bases, and 14 bases lay between the germline ends. There are 15 residues in the CDR3. For the CDR3, the DNA is TGTGCCAGCAGTTCCCCCTACGCGGGAAACTATGGCTACACCTTC. Amino acid sequence: CASSSPYAGNYGYTF.

This clone was counted only a few times. The chain couples TRBV9 to TRBJ2-7; 8 bases line up with TRBD1. The CDR3 consists of 14 residues. Trimming at V came to 2 bases and at J to 8 bases, leaving 9 bases not matched to a gene. Germline V lookup: CDR1 SGDLS, CDR2 YYNGEE. CDR3 in amino acids: CASSVRQGTGKQYF. CDR3 nucleotide sequence: TGTGCCAGCAGCGTCAGACAGGGGACCGGGAAGCAGTACTTC.

Only one count was recorded for this clone. Germline and junction disagree at one end, which may indicate a read error. The chain has TRBV5-4 and TRBJ2-7; D uncertain. The V gene's germline CDR1 is SGHNT and CDR2 YYREEE (reference sequence). CDR3 size: 12 residues. This CDR3 is CASSLDGYEQYF. For the CDR3, the DNA is TGTGCCAGCAGTTTGGACGGCTACGAGCAGTACTTC. The entire variable domain, with the rest obtained from reference TRBV5-4 and TRBJ2-7, is as follows: ETGVTQSPTHLIKTRGQQVTLRCSSQSGHNTVSWYQQALGQGPQFIFQYYREEENGRGNFPPRFSGLQFPNYSSELNVNALELDDSALYLCASSLDGYEQYFGPGTRLTVT.

This clone showed up just once. This chain links TRBV18 with TRBJ2-1; unclear D gene. The CDR3 runs 16 residues. Germline lookup yields CDR1 KGHSH and CDR2 LQKENI. The V end was cut by 6 bases, the J end by 0 bases, with 15 bases between. DNA of the CDR3: TGTGCCAGCTCGCCGTATGGCGGTTTCTCCTACAATGAGCAGTTCTTC. Protein sequence: CASSPYGGFSYNEQFF.

V gene TRBV5-4 combines with J gene TRBJ2-3, with TRBD1 identical over 9 bases. V lost 3 bases to trimming and J lost 5 bases; unmatched junction nucleotides: 7. Germline-derived CDR1 and CDR2 are SGHNT and YYREEE (reference sequence). The CDR3 is 15 residues long. DNA for the CDR3: TGTGCCAGCAGCTCCCGGGACAGGGAGAAAGATACGCAGTATTTT. Translating gives CASSSRDREKDTQYF.

The genes are TRBV7-9 and TRBJ1-2; TRBD1 is a possible D gene (5 bases). The CDR3 loop spans 13 amino acids. Trimming left V 7 bases short and J 9 bases short, with 18 bases between. The germline V gene has CDR1 SEHNR and CDR2 FQNEAQ (reference sequence). CDR3 protein: CASTVTTALSYTF. The CDR3 bases are TGTGCCAGCACCGTCACGACAGCGCTAAGCTACACCTTC.

The genes are TRBV12-5 and TRBJ1-3; unclear D gene. V lost 3 bases to trimming and J lost 8 bases, with 8 bases between them. The CDR3 consists of 12 residues. Germline V gives CDR1 LGHNT, CDR2 FRNRAP. The CDR3 reads CASGFLSYTIYF. CDR3 nucleotides: TGTGCTAGTGGTTTCTTGTCGTACACCATATATTTT. The variable domain in full, completed from reference TRBV12-5 and TRBJ1-3, reads DARVTQTPRHKVTEMGQEVTMRCQPILGHNTVFWYRQTMMQGLELLAYFRNRAPLDDSGMPKDRFSAEMPDATLATLKIQPSEPRDSAVYFCASGFLSYTIYFGEGSWLTVV.

The rearrangement uses TRBV5-1 and TRBJ2-7, with 7 bases identical to TRBD1. Germline V lookup: CDR1 SGHRS, CDR2 YFSETQ. This CDR3 has 15 amino acids. V was clipped by 4 bases and J by 3 bases; unmatched bases: 10. The CDR3 DNA is TGCGCCAGCAGCAAAGGGTGGGGACAGATCTACGAGCAGTACTTC. It specifies CASSKGWGQIYEQYF. Supplemented by reference TRBV5-1 and TRBJ2-7, the full variable domain reads KAGVTQTPRYLIKTRGQQVTLSCSPISGHRSVSWYQQTPGQGLQFLFEYFSETQRNKGNFPGRFSGRQFSNSRSEMNVSTLELGDSALYLCASSKGWGQIYEQYFGPGTRLTVT.

In this sample, this clone turned up once. Other DNA sequences from this sample encode an identical CDR3 as well. The chain carries TRBV19 and TRBJ2-2, with TRBD1 identical over 7 bases. CDR3 length: 14 residues. Looked up from germline, CDR1 is LNHDA and CDR2 is SQIVND (reference sequence). The ends lost 6 bases at V and 3 bases at J; junction bases unmatched: 4. The DNA for the CDR3 is TGTGCCAGTAGGCGAGACAGGGACACCGGGGAGCTGTTTTTT. Translating gives CASRRDRDTGELFF. The full variable domain, with the rest looked up from reference TRBV19 and TRBJ2-2, is DGGITQSPKYLFRKEGQNVTLSCEQNLNHDAMYWYRQDPGQGLRLIYYSQIVNDFQKGDIAEGYSVSREKKESFPLTVTSAQKNPTAFYLCASRRDRDTGELFFGEGSRLTVL.